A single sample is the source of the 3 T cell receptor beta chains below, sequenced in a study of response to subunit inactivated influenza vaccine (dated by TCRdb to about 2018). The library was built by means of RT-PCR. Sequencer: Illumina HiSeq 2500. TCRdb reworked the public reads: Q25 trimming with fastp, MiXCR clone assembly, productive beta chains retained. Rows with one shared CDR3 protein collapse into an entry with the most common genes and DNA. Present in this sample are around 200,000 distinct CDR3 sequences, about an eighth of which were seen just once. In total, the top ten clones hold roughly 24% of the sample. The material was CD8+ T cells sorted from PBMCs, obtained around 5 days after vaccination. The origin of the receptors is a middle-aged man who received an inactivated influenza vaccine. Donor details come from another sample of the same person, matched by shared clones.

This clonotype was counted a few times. The CDR3 region has the DNA TGCAGTGCTAGAGTCGGGAAATACACCGGGGAGCTGTTTTTT. This sequence encodes CSARVGKYTGELFF. V gene TRBV20-1 combines with J gene TRBJ2-2; a weak D match, TRBD2 (5 bases). The CDR3 has 14 residues. V lost 1 base to trimming and J lost 3 bases, with 9 bases between them. Germline lookup yields CDR1 DFQATT and CDR2 SNEGSKA (reference sequence).

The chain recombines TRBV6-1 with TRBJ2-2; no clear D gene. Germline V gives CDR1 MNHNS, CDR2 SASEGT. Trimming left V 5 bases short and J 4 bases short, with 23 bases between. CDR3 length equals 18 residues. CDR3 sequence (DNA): TGTGCCAGCAGTCGCAAAGGGTTGGAGTATTCCCCCACCGGGGAGCTGTTTTTT. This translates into CASSRKGLEYSPTGELFF.

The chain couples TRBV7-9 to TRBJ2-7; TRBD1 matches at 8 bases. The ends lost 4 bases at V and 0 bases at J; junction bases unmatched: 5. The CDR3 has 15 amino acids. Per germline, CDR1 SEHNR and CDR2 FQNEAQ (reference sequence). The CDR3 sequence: CASSSRDRSSYEQYF. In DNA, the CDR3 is TGTGCCAGCAGCTCCCGGGACAGGAGCTCCTACGAGCAGTACTTC.